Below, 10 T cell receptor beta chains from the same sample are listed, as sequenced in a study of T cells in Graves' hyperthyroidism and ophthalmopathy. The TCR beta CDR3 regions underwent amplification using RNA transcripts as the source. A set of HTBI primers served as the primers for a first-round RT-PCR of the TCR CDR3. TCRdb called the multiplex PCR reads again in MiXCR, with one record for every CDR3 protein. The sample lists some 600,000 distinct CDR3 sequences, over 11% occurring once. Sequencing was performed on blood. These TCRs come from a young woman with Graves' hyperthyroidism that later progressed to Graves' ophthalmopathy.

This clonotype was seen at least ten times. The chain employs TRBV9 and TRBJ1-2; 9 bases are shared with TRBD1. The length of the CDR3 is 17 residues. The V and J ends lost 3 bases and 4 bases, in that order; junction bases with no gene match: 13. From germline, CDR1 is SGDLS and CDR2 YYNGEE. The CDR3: CASSGETGGFSAYGYTF. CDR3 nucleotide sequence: TGTGCCAGCAGCGGTGAGACAGGGGGGTTTTCCGCCTATGGCTACACCTTC.

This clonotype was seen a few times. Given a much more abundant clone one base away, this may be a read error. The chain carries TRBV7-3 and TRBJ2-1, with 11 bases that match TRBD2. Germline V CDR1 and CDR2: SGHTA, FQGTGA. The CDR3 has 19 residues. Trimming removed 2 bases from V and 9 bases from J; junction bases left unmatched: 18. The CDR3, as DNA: TGTGCCAGCAGCTTAGCCCCCGCGGTAGCGGGAGGGCACGCGCCTGAGCAGTTCTTC. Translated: CASSLAPAVAGGHAPEQFF.

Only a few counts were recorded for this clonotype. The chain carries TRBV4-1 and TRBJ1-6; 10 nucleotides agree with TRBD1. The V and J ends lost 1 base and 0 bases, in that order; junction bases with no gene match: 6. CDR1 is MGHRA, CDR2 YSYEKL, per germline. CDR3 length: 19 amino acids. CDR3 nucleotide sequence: TGCGCCAGCAGCCAAGCCCGACAGGGGGCCTCCTCCTATAATTCACCCCTCCACTTT. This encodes CASSQARQGASSYNSPLHF.

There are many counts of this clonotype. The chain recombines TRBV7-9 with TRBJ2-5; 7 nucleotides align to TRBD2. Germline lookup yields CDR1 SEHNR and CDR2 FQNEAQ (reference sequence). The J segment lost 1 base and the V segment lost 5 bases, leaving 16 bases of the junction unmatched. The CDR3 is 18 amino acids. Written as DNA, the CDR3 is TGTGCCAGCAGCCCCTCGGAGGCCCTAGCGGAGATCCAAGAGACCCAGTACTTC. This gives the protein CASSPSEALAEIQETQYF.

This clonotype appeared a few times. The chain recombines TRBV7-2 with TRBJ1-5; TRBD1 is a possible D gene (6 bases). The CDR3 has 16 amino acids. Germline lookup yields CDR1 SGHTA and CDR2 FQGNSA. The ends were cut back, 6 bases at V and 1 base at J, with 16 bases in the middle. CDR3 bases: TGTGCCAGCAGGCTAGGGGGGGCTCCAAGCAATCAGCCCCAGCATTTT. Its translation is CASRLGGAPSNQPQHF. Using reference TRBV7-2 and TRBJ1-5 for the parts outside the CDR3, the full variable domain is GAGVSQSPSNKVTEKGKDVELRCDPISGHTALYWYRQSLGQGLEFLIYFQGNSAPDKSGLPSDRFSAERTGGSVSTLTIQRTQQEDSAVYLCASRLGGAPSNQPQHFGDGTRLSIL.

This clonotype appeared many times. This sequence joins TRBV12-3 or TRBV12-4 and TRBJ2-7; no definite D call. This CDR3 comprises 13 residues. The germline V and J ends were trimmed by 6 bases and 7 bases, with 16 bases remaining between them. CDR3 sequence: CASSRGRNWEQYF. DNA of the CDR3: TGTGCCAGCAGCCGCGGACGGAATTGGGAGCAGTACTTC.

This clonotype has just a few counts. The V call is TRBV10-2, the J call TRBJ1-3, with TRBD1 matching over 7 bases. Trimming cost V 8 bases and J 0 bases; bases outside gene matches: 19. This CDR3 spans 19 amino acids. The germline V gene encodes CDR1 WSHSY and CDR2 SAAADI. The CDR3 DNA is TGCGCCAGCGCTTCTCGTATCCGGGACAGATCCTTCTCTGGAAACACCATATATTTT. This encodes CASASRIRDRSFSGNTIYF.

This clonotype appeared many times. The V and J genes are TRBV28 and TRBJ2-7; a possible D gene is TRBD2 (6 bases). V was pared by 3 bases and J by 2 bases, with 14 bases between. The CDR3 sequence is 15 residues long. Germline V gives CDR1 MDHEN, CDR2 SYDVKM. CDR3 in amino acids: CASSFRISGPYEQYF. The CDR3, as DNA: TGTGCCAGCAGTTTTCGAATAAGCGGGCCCTACGAGCAGTACTTC.

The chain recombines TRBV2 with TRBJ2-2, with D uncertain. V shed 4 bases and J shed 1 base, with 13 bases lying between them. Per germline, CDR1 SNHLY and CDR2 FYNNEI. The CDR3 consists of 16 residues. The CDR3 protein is CASSGVGTENTGELFF. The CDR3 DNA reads TGTGCCAGCAGTGGAGTGGGAACGGAGAACACCGGGGAGCTGTTTTTT.

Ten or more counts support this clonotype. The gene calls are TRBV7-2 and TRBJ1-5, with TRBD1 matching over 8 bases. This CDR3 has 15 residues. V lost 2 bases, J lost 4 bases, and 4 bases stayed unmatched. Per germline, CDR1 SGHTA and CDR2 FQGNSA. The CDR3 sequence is CASSLITGGNQPQHF. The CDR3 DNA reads TGTGCCAGCAGCTTAATTACAGGGGGAAATCAGCCCCAGCATTTT.